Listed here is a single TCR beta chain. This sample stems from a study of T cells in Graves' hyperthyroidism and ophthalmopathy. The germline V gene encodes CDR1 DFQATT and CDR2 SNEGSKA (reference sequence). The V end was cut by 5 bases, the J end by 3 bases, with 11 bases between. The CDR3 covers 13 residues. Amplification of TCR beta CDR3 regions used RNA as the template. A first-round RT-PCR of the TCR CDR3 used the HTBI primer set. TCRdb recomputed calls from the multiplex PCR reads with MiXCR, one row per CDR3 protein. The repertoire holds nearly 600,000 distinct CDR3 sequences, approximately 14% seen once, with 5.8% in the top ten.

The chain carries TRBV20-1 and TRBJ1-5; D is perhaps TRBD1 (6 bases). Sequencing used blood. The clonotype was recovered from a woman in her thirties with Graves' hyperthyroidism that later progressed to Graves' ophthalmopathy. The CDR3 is CSASQGINQPQHF. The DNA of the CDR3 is TGCAGTGCTTCCCAGGGGATCAATCAGCCCCAGCATTTT.